This T cell receptor beta chain came from a study of beta chain features in type 1 diabetes. Of the isolated RNA, all was reverse transcribed, and so the sequenced material was expressed TCRB transcripts. The table came from immunoSEQ multiplex PCR; TCRdb's copy has only in-frame clones and leaves some out. The sample lists about 360,000 clones, over 9.5% occurring once. The junction had 7 bases not matched to a gene; V was cut back by 4 bases and J by 4 bases. CDR1 and CDR2 (germline): SGDLS, YYNGEE. The CDR3 runs to 15 residues. This clone showed up just a few times. The source of this sequence is a man younger than 35 in good health. The sample taken for sequencing was naive CD4+ T cells from blood. The chain joins TRBV9 to TRBJ2-1, with 8 bases that match TRBD1. In DNA, the CDR3 is TGTGCCAGCAGCCCCCGACAGGGGCTGTACAATGAGCAGTTCTTC. Protein sequence: CASSPRQGLYNEQFF.